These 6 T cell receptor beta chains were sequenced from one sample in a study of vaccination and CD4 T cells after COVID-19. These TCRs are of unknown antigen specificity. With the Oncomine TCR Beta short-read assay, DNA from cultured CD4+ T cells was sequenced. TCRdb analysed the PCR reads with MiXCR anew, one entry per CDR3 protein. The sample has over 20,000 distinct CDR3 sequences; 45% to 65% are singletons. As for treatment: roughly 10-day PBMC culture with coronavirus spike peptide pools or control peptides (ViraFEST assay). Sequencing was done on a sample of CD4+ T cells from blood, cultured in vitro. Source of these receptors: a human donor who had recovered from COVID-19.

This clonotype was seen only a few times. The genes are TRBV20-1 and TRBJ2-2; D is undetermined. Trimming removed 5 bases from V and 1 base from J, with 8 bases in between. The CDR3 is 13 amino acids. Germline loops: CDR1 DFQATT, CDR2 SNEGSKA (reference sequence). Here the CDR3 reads CSASTKNTGELFF. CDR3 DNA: TGCAGTGCTTCCACTAAGAACACCGGGGAGCTGTTTTTT.

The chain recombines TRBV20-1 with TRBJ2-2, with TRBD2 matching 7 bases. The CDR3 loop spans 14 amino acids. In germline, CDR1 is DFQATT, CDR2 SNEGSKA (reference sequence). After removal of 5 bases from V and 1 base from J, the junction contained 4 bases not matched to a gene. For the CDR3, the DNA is TGCAGTGCTCTAGCGGCGTGGAACACCGGGGAGCTGTTTTTT. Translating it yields CSALAAWNTGELFF.

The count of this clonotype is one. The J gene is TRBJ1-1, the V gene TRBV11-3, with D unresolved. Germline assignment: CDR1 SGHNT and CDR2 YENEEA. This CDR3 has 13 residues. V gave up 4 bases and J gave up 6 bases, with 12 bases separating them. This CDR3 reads CASSSPGTPEAFF. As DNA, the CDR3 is TGTGCCAGCAGCTCTCCCGGAACTCCTGAAGCTTTCTTT.

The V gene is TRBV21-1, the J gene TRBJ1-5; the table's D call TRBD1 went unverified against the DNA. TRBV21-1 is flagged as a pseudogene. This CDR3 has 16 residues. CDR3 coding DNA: TGTGCCAGCAGCAAAGCGCGTCGGGGCAGGATCGTACCCCAGCATTTT. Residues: CASSKARRGRIVPQHF.

The CDR3 DNA reads as TGTGCCAGCAGTTGGCTGGGGGGCGAGCAGTACTTC. This sequence encodes CASSWLGGEQYF. The rearrangement links TRBV6-5 to TRBJ2-7; a possible D gene is TRBD2 (6 bases). Germline-derived CDR1 and CDR2 are MNHEY and SVGAGI. The CDR3 has 12 residues. Trimming removed 4 bases from V and 6 bases from J, with 10 bases in between.

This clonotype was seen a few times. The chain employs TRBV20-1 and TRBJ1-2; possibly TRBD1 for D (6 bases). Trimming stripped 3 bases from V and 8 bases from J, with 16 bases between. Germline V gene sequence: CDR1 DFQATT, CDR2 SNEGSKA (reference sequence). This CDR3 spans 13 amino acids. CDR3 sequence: CSASLTARGGYTF. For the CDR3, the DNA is TGCAGTGCTAGTCTTACAGCCAGGGGAGGCTACACCTTC.